Listed here are 3 T cell receptor beta chains from one sample, sequenced in a study of T-cell memory formation after mild COVID-19. TCRdb re-called the 5' RACE reads with MiXCR, one entry per CDR3 protein. Seen here are about 250,000 distinct CDR3 sequences, 18% observed once, and the top ten hold about 23%. The sequencing sample was made of PBMCs or a T cell subset sorted from them (not recorded which). These receptors originate from a man younger than 35 who had mild COVID-19 (a few samples of this study predate the infection). Cell type and time point are not known.

This chain connects TRBV5-1 to TRBJ1-1; TRBD1 matches at 7 bases. V lost 0 bases and J lost 4; bases outside the gene matches: 3. Germline CDR1 and CDR2: SGHRS and YFSETQ. The CDR3 has 14 amino acids. CDR3 coding DNA: TGCGCCAGCAGCTTGGAGGGGGCGGGCACTGAAGCTTTCTTT. It specifies CASSLEGAGTEAFF.

This clonotype occurred a few times. The rearrangement links TRBV18 to TRBJ1-2, with D maybe TRBD1 (6 bases). This CDR3 has 14 amino acids. Germline CDR1 and CDR2: KGHSH and LQKENI. V shed 3 bases and J shed 2 bases, with 10 bases lying between them. CDR3 in DNA: TGTGCCAGCTCACCCCGGGGGGCGAACTATGGCTACACCTTC. It encodes CASSPRGANYGYTF.

This clonotype turned up a few times. The J gene is TRBJ2-7, the V gene TRBV7-6, with TRBD1 matching 9 bases. The CDR3 loop spans 15 amino acids. With 4 bases clipped from V and 4 bases from J, the junction kept 8 bases outside the gene matches. Per the germline V gene, CDR1 is SGHVS and CDR2 is FNYEAQ. The CDR3 coding sequence is TGTGCCAGCAGCTACGGACAGGGGATACAATACGAGCAGTACTTC. Translated: CASSYGQGIQYEQYF.